Listed here are 17 T cell receptor beta chains from one sample, sequenced in a study of early T cells in non-severe SARS-CoV-2 infection (dated by TCRdb to about 2021). Library construction relied on 5' RACE. For sequencing, a NextSeq 500 was employed. The raw public reads went through TCRdb reprocessing: fastp at Q25, MiXCR clone calling, in-frame beta chains kept. Rows matching on CDR3 protein sequence are summarized as one entry with the most common DNA and genes. The sample has about 64,000 distinct CDR3 sequences on record, 20% to 25% of them singletons. 16% of the sample belongs to the ten largest clones. Sequenced here: whole blood, sampled at baseline. The receptor source for this set is an adult who was a healthcare worker with PCR-confirmed SARS-CoV-2 infection or an uninfected control (not recorded which).

The table lists this clonotype with a few counts. The rearrangement links TRBV4-1 to TRBJ2-7; perhaps TRBD2 as D (6 bases). The CDR3 extends over 15 amino acids. CDR1 and CDR2 from the germline V gene are MGHRA and YSYEKL. V gave up 1 base and J gave up 6 bases, with 16 bases separating them. The CDR3: CASSQGPVPGAEQYF. CDR3 sequence (DNA): TGCGCCAGCAGCCAAGGCCCCGTGCCGGGAGCCGAGCAGTACTTC.

CDR3 protein: CASTRNEKLFF. The DNA for the CDR3 is TGTGCCAGCACTCGGAATGAAAAACTGTTTTTT. The chain recombines TRBV6-6 with TRBJ1-4; D is ambiguous. CDR3 length: 11 amino acids. Looked up from germline, CDR1 is MNHNY and CDR2 is SVGAGI (reference sequence). Trimming stripped 7 bases from V and 5 bases from J, with 5 bases between.

This clonotype has more than one count but fewer than ten. The chain combines TRBV5-4 with TRBJ2-1; 11 positions agree with TRBD2. Germline V CDR1 and CDR2: SGHNT, YYREEE (reference sequence). J lost 4 bases, V lost 6 bases, and 3 bases had no gene match. The CDR3 has 14 residues. For the CDR3, the DNA is TGTGCCAGCACTCCTAGCGGGGGGTACAATGAGCAGTTCTTC. It codes for CASTPSGGYNEQFF.

This clonotype was recorded a few times. The V and J genes are TRBV20-1 and TRBJ2-1, with 11 bases that match TRBD2. This CDR3 region has 16 residues. V dropped 6 bases and J dropped 7; count of bases not matched to a gene: 14. The germline gives CDR1 DFQATT, CDR2 SNEGSKA (reference sequence). The CDR3 DNA reads as TGCAGTGCCACGAATAGCGGGGGGGATAATCAGAATGAGCAGTTCTTC. Translating gives CSATNSGGDNQNEQFF.

This clonotype was seen a few times. The V call is TRBV2, the J call TRBJ1-5; 9 bases fit TRBD1. This CDR3 has 15 residues. Germline V gives CDR1 SNHLY, CDR2 FYNNEI. The J segment lost 0 bases and the V segment lost 8 bases, leaving 5 bases of the junction unmatched. CDR3 sequence (DNA): TGTGCCAGCCGCCGGACAGGGGATAGCAATCAGCCCCAGCATTTT. Protein sequence: CASRRTGDSNQPQHF.

This chain links TRBV5-4 with TRBJ2-7; either TRBD1 or TRBD2 may supply D (5 bases each). V was pared by 4 bases and J by 3 bases, with 17 bases between. The CDR3 has 15 amino acids. CDR1 and CDR2 from the germline V gene are SGHNT and YYREEE (reference sequence). The CDR3 here is CASSPGTKGVYEQYF. CDR3 nucleotides: TGTGCCAGCAGCCCCGGGACCAAGGGTGTCTACGAGCAGTACTTC.

As for this clonotype: At one end the junction does not follow the germline gene, possibly because of a read error. The genes are TRBV7-8 and TRBJ1-1; weak D call: TRBD1 (5 bases). Germline-derived CDR1 and CDR2 are SGHVS and FQNEAQ. CDR3 length equals 15 residues. The CDR3 region has the DNA TGTGCCAGCAGCTTTATTCGGGGGAAGGACACGGAAGCTTTCTTT. It yields the protein CASSFIRGKDTEAFF.

In its sample, this clonotype was seen many times. V gene TRBV20-1 combines with J gene TRBJ2-7, with D perhaps assigned TRBD1 or TRBD2 (5 bases each). CDR3 length: 12 residues. Trimming removed 5 bases from V and 8 bases from J, with 16 bases in between. Germline CDR1 and CDR2: DFQATT and SNEGSKA (reference sequence). This CDR3 is CSASDGAGQQYF. Here the CDR3 DNA reads TGCAGTGCTTCGGACGGGGCTGGACAGCAGTACTTC.

This clonotype was counted a few times. This chain connects TRBV4-1 to TRBJ2-7, with 7 positions matching TRBD2. Germline-derived CDR1 and CDR2 are MGHRA and YSYEKL. The CDR3 extends over 16 amino acids. V shed 0 bases, J shed 2 bases, and the junction held 7 bases outside the gene matches. The CDR3 nucleotides read TGCGCCAGCAGCCAAGATACGGGCGGGGGACCCTACGAGCAGTACTTC. Protein sequence: CASSQDTGGGPYEQYF.

The chain links TRBV3-1 to TRBJ2-7; D is unresolved. From germline, CDR1 is LGHDT and CDR2 YNNKEL (reference sequence). Trimming took off 0 bases at V and 6 bases at J, with 6 bases between the two ends. The CDR3 is 12 residues long. The CDR3 sequence: CASSQDLSEQYF. The CDR3 DNA is TGTGCCAGCAGCCAAGATCTTTCCGAGCAGTACTTC.

This clonotype was seen a few times. This chain connects TRBV18 to TRBJ2-3; 9 bases agree with TRBD1. V shed 4 bases and J 4 bases; nucleotides not matched to a gene: 9. This CDR3 comprises 16 residues. Per germline, CDR1 KGHSH and CDR2 LQKENI. The CDR3 here is CASSLQDRGMSDTQYF. DNA for the CDR3: TGTGCCAGCTCACTGCAAGACAGGGGGATGTCAGATACGCAGTATTTT.

V and J are TRBV12-3 or TRBV12-4 and TRBJ1-3; 8 bases fit TRBD1. CDR3 length: 16 residues. Unmatched junction bases numbered 10, after V lost 5 bases and J lost 4 bases. CDR3 sequence reads: CASSQRWGQEGNTIYF. In nucleotides, the CDR3 is TGTGCCAGCAGTCAGAGATGGGGACAGGAAGGAAACACCATATATTTT.

The chain carries TRBV15 and TRBJ2-7; D is unresolved. The CDR3 has 14 residues. V was trimmed by 0 bases and J by 0 bases, leaving 6 bases between them. Looked up from germline, CDR1 is LNHNV and CDR2 is YYDKDF (reference sequence). The CDR3 sequence: CATSRELASYEQYF. As DNA, the CDR3 is TGTGCCACCAGCAGAGAATTGGCCTCCTACGAGCAGTACTTC.

This clonotype was observed a few times. The chain employs TRBV10-3 and TRBJ2-7; TRBD1 matches at 7 bases. Germline CDR1 is ENHRY and CDR2 is SYGVKD. The V gene end was trimmed by 4 bases and the J gene end by 7 bases; junction bases not matched to a gene: 13. The CDR3 runs to 15 residues. The CDR3 nucleotides read TGTGCCATCAGTGGATTCCGACAGGGAGCGTTTGAGCAGTACTTC. Translation gives CAISGFRQGAFEQYF.

In this sample, this clonotype turned up a few times. This chain uses TRBV20-1 with TRBJ2-1; TRBD2 matches 8 bases. The CDR3 length is 16 residues. Looked up from germline, CDR1 is DFQATT and CDR2 is SNEGSKA (reference sequence). The V gene end was trimmed by 3 bases and the J gene end by 2 bases; junction bases not matched to a gene: 9. The DNA of the CDR3 is TGCAGTGCTAGCGCTTACGGGGGGGCAACCTACAATGAGCAGTTCTTC. Translated, it gives CSASAYGGATYNEQFF.

In this sample, this clonotype turned up a few times. The J gene is TRBJ2-7, the V gene TRBV29-1, with unresolved D. V was trimmed by 5 bases and J by 7 bases, leaving 12 bases between them. The CDR3 runs to 11 residues. The germline V gene has CDR1 SQVTM and CDR2 ANQGSEA. CDR3 loop: CSVRTSGEQYF. CDR3 bases: TGCAGCGTTCGCACATCCGGGGAGCAGTACTTC.

This clonotype was counted between two and nine times. The gene calls are TRBV29-1 and TRBJ2-7; D perhaps matches TRBD1 (6 bases). CDR1 is SQVTM and CDR2 is ANQGSEA in the germline V gene. CDR3 length: 12 amino acids. Trimming left V 6 bases short and J 5 bases short, with 14 bases between. This CDR3 reads CSVSGTGNEQYF. CDR3 coding DNA: TGCAGCGTCTCGGGAACAGGGAACGAGCAGTACTTC.